This note documents a single T cell receptor (beta chain) sequence. Additional DNA sequences in this sample encode the identical CDR3. The PCR used 60 Vbeta and 13 Jbeta primers. The repertoire was sequenced with immunoSEQ multiplex PCR; TCRdb's copy has only in-frame clones and lacks some. Here the sample spans some 150,000 clones, 60% to 80% being singletons. The data belong to a study of cytomegalovirus exposure and HLA in healthy donors. CDR1 and CDR2 (germline): ENHRY, SYGVKD. The J segment lost 0 bases and the V segment lost 9 bases, leaving 4 bases of the junction unmatched. This CDR3 contains 14 residues.

Material: PBMCs. This clonotype was sampled from a man in his sixties in good health and CMV-seronegative. The chain has TRBV10-3 and TRBJ1-5; 8 nucleotides align to TRBD1. The chain's CDR3 is CAIGTGDSNQPQHF. The CDR3 nucleotides read TGTGCCATTGGGACAGGCGATAGCAATCAGCCCCAGCATTTT.